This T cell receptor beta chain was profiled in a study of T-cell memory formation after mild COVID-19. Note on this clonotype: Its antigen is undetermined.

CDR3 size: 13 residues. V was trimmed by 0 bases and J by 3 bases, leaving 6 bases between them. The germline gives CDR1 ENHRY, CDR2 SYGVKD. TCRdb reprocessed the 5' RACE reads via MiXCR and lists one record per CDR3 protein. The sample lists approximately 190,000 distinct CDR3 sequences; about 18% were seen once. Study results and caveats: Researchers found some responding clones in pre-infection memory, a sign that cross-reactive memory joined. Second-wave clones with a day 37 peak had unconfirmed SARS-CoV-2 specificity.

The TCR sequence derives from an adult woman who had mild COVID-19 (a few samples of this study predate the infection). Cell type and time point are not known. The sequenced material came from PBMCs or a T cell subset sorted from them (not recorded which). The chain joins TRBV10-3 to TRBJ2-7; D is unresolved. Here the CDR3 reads CAISESNIYEQYF. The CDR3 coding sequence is TGTGCCATCAGTGAGTCGAACATCTACGAGCAGTACTTC.